A selection of T cell receptor beta chains follows, all from one sample in a study of response to subunit inactivated influenza vaccine. In TCRdb, the RT-PCR reads were re-called with MiXCR into one record per CDR3 protein. The sample has 800,000 to 1,000,000 distinct CDR3 sequences; 21% are singletons. This sample comprised PBMCs from blood, obtained approximately 5 days after vaccination. The source is a man aged 50 to 60 who received an inactivated influenza vaccine. The CDR3 runs from the conserved cysteine through the conserved F or W. D genes are given only for firm matches. Not every row has a clone size; where given, it reads once, few, many or a size class.

len,abundance,d_gene,v_gene,j_gene,CDR3nt,CDR3aa
14,.,.,TRBV4-1,TRBJ2-1,TGCGCCAGCAGCCAAGATGGCCCAGCCAATGAGCAGTTCTTC,CASSQDGPANEQFF
16,few,.,TRBV7-9,TRBJ1-2,TGTGCCAGCAGCCGCCGCCGACTGGAGGATAACTATGGCTACACCTTC,CASSRRRLEDNYGYTF
13,.,.,TRBV4-3,TRBJ1-6,TGCGCCAGCAGCCAAGTGGGGCATTCACCCCTCCACTTT,CASSQVGHSPLHF
15,.,TRBD1,TRBV7-2,TRBJ2-5,TGTGCCAGCAGCTTAGGGGGGACAGGGATAGAGACCCAGTACTTC,CASSLGGTGIETQYF
12,.,.,TRBV5-1,TRBJ2-1,TGCGCCAGCACCCTAGAACATCATGAGCAGTTCTTC,CASTLEHHEQFF
17,few,TRBD1,TRBV4-3,TRBJ2-3,TGCGCCAGCAGCCAAGGGGACAGGGGAAATAGTGCAGATACGCAGTATTTT,CASSQGDRGNSADTQYF
17,.,.,TRBV6-4,TRBJ1-5,TGTGCCAGCAGGGACTCCCGAGCCTTGAATAGCAATCAGCCCCAGCATTTT,CASRDSRALNSNQPQHF
13,many,TRBD1,TRBV10-2,TRBJ1-1,TGCGCCAGCGCGGGACAGGGGAACACTGAAGCTTTCTTT,CASAGQGNTEAFF
15,.,.,TRBV5-5,TRBJ1-1,TGTGCCAGCAGCTTGCGGCTCAGGGAGGGCACTGAAGCTTTCTTT,CASSLRLREGTEAFF
12,few,.,TRBV29-1,TRBJ2-7,TGCAGCGTGGGTCGGGGACGGCACGAGCAGTACTTC,CSVGRGRHEQYF
13,.,TRBD2,TRBV20-1,TRBJ2-1,TGCAGTGCTCGACTAGCGGGGGGGCTCGAGCAGTTCTTC,CSARLAGGLEQFF
15,.,TRBD2,TRBV5-6,TRBJ2-2,TGTGCCAGCAGCCGGACTAGCGGGTGGGCCGGGGAGCTGTTTTTT,CASSRTSGWAGELFF
13,.,TRBD1,TRBV20-1,TRBJ1-1,TGCAGTGCTACCACAGGGGGGAACACTGAAGCTTTCTTT,CSATTGGNTEAFF
16,.,.,TRBV7-2,TRBJ2-1,TGTGCCAGCAGCTTAGCGCCGCGGGCCTCCTACAATGAGCAGTTCTTC,CASSLAPRASYNEQFF
15,.,.,TRBV2,TRBJ2-5,TGTGCCAGCAGTGAGGACACGGGGGGCCTGAAGACCCAGTACTTC,CASSEDTGGLKTQYF
13,.,.,TRBV20-1,TRBJ2-7,TGCAGTGCTAGAGTTCAGGGGCCCGGCGAGCAGTACTTC,CSARVQGPGEQYF
16,few,.,TRBV5-6,TRBJ2-7,TGTGCCATCAGCGCTTGGAAGGGCAGGGCTACCTACGAGCAGTACTTC,CAISAWKGRATYEQYF
17,.,TRBD2,TRBV7-2,TRBJ2-1,TGTGCCAGCAGCTTACGACTGGTAGCGGGAAAAAACAATGAGCAGTTCTTC,CASSLRLVAGKNNEQFF
13,few,TRBD1,TRBV6-2/TRBV6-3,TRBJ2-1,TGTGCCAGCAGTTTGACGTTTCTGGACAGGAGATTCTTC,CASSLTFLDRRFF
13,.,.,TRBV20-1,TRBJ2-5,TGCAGTGCTAGAGATAACCTGCCAGAGACCCAGTACTTC,CSARDNLPETQYF
13,.,.,TRBV5-5,TRBJ1-5,TGTGCCAGCAGCTTCTCTAGGGGAGTGCCCCAGCATTTT,CASSFSRGVPQHF
15,many,TRBD2,TRBV5-5,TRBJ2-1,TGTGCCAGCAGCGGAGACGGACTAGCGACCAATGAGCAGTTCTTC,CASSGDGLATNEQFF
19,.,TRBD2,TRBV11-1,TRBJ2-1,TGTGCCAGCAGCTCCTGGGATTTTTTGCTAGCGGGATCCTACAATGAGCAGTTCTTC,CASSSWDFLLAGSYNEQFF
16,.,TRBD2,TRBV20-1,TRBJ2-3,TGCAGTGCTAGTGGGACTAGCGGGAGGGAGACAGATACGCAGTATTTT,CSASGTSGRETDTQYF
12,many,TRBD2,TRBV29-1,TRBJ2-7,TGCAGCGTAGCGGGATCCTCCTACGAGCAGTACTTC,CSVAGSSYEQYF
12,.,.,TRBV20-1,TRBJ2-7,TGCAGTGCTAGAGTTGGGGCCTACGAGCAGTACTTC,CSARVGAYEQYF
13,.,.,TRBV20-1,TRBJ2-7,TGCAGTGGGCGGTTAAGTGGGCCTGTCGAGCAGTACTTC,CSGRLSGPVEQYF
13,.,.,TRBV29-1,TRBJ2-6,TGCAGCGTTGACAGCTCTGGGGCCAACGTCCTGACTTTC,CSVDSSGANVLTF
13,.,.,TRBV21-1,TRBJ2-7,TGTGCCAGCAGCATGGACAGCCGGTACGAGCAGTACTTC,CASSMDSRYEQYF
15,many,.,TRBV4-3,TRBJ2-1,TGCGCCAGCAGCCAAGATCGAGGATGGTCCGATGAGCAGTTCTTC,CASSQDRGWSDEQFF
13,.,TRBD2,TRBV9,TRBJ2-1,TGTGCCAGCCAACGCGGGGGGTCAGGAGAGCAGTTCTTC,CASQRGGSGEQFF
15,.,.,TRBV5-1,TRBJ2-3,TGCGCCAGCAGCTTGAGATGGAGAACCACAGATACGCAGTATTTT,CASSLRWRTTDTQYF
12,few,TRBD1,TRBV7-2,TRBJ2-7,TGTGCCAGCAGCCGGGACAGCGGCGAGCAGTACTTC,CASSRDSGEQYF
17,.,TRBD2,TRBV20-1,TRBJ2-1,TGCAGTGCTAGAGGATATCATAGCGGGGGAGTTTACAATGAGCAGTTCTTC,CSARGYHSGGVYNEQFF
16,.,TRBD1,TRBV24-1,TRBJ2-1,TGTGCCACCAGTGACCCGACAGGGGTGGGATACAATGAGCAGTTCTTC,CATSDPTGVGYNEQFF
15,few,.,TRBV20-1,TRBJ1-5,TGCAGTGCTAGAGATACAGCCTATAGCAATCAGCCCCAGCATTTT,CSARDTAYSNQPQHF
16,few,TRBD2,TRBV12-3/TRBV12-4,TRBJ2-1,TGTGCCAGCAGTACGGGACTAGCGGGGTTTGCCAATGAGCAGTTCTTC,CASSTGLAGFANEQFF
14,few,.,TRBV5-1,TRBJ2-3,TGCGCCAGCAGCGAGAAACAGGGAACAGATACGCAGTATTTT,CASSEKQGTDTQYF
15,.,TRBD2,TRBV20-1,TRBJ2-1,TGCAGTGCTGGCCAACCTCTAGCGGGGGGCAATGAGCAGTTCTTC,CSAGQPLAGGNEQFF
12,.,.,TRBV10-3,TRBJ2-2,TGTGCCATCGGGACCCCTCCCGGGGAGCTGTTTTTT,CAIGTPPGELFF
12,few,.,TRBV15,TRBJ2-7,TGTGCCACCAGCAAGGGTGGGTACGAGCAGTACTTC,CATSKGGYEQYF
16,.,TRBD1,TRBV12-3/TRBV12-4,TRBJ2-5,TGTGCCAGCAGCGAGAGACCGGGACAGGGTGATTTGTCCCAGTACTTC,CASSERPGQGDLSQYF
14,.,.,TRBV4-3,TRBJ1-2,TGCGCCAGCAGCCAAAAGGGACGGGACTATGGCTACACCTTC,CASSQKGRDYGYTF
18,.,TRBD2,TRBV5-1,TRBJ2-2,TGCGCCAGCAGCTTGGAGCTAGCGGGGGGCCCTTACACCGGGGAGCTGTTTTTT,CASSLELAGGPYTGELFF
15,few,.,TRBV4-3,TRBJ2-7,TGCGCCAGCAGCCAAGATGGGGGAGAAACCTACGAGCAGTACTTC,CASSQDGGETYEQYF
16,.,TRBD2,TRBV27,TRBJ2-1,TGTGCCAGCAGTCGGCGAGCGGGGGGGCTCGACAATGAGCAGTTCTTC,CASSRRAGGLDNEQFF